Each of the 14 T cell receptor beta chains below was sequenced from the same sample in a study of T cell changes during pregnancy in multiple sclerosis. Method: immunoSEQ multiplex PCR; TCRdb's copy keeps in-frame clones and lacks some. The data contain over 65,000 clones, 80% to 95% of them seen just once; the ten biggest clones take up approximately 2.5%. Here the sequenced sample was peripheral blood, taken in the first trimester of pregnancy. These receptors were taken from a female donor with multiple sclerosis, enrolled in a pregnancy study.

This clone has a handful of counts. The chain links TRBV7-3 to TRBJ1-1, with TRBD1 as a possible D gene (6 bases). Trimming removed 0 bases at V and 3 bases at J, with 20 bases between. CDR3 length: 18 residues. CDR1 and CDR2 (germline): SGHTA, FQGTGA. CDR3 protein: CASSLTEISGEWYTEAFF. CDR3 DNA sequence: TGTGCCAGCAGCTTAACGGAAATCTCAGGGGAGTGGTACACTGAAGCTTTCTTT.

The gene calls are TRBV2 and TRBJ2-2; D might be TRBD1 (5 bases). Trimming left V 7 bases short and J 5 bases short, with 11 bases between. This CDR3 has 13 amino acids. Germline CDR1 is SNHLY and CDR2 is FYNNEI. CDR3 DNA: TGTGCCAGCAAAGGACAACCGACCGGGGAGCTGTTTTTT. Residues: CASKGQPTGELFF.

The chain links TRBV15 to TRBJ2-5; 7 nucleotides agree with TRBD1. Germline loops: CDR1 LNHNV, CDR2 YYDKDF (reference sequence). The CDR3 extends over 16 amino acids. Trimming removed 0 bases from V and 5 bases from J; junction bases left unmatched: 9. CDR3 DNA sequence: TGTGCCACCAGCAGAGATTCAGGACAGGAGAGTGAGACCCAGTACTTC. This encodes CATSRDSGQESETQYF.

The rearrangement joins TRBV4-2 to TRBJ2-7; 16 nucleotides line up with TRBD2. The CDR3 has 16 amino acids. V shed 6 bases and J 6 bases; nucleotides not matched to a gene: 8. The germline V gene has CDR1 LGHNA and CDR2 YNFKEQ. CDR3: CASSLMGLAGGGEQYF. As DNA, the CDR3 is TGTGCCAGCAGTCTTATGGGACTAGCGGGAGGGGGCGAGCAGTACTTC.

The V gene is TRBV27, the J gene TRBJ2-7, with D unclear. The germline V gene encodes CDR1 MNHEY and CDR2 SMNVEV (reference sequence). With 6 bases removed from V and 2 bases from J, the gap between germline ends came to 11 bases. The CDR3 covers 13 residues. The CDR3 loop reads CASRSLITYEQYF. DNA for the CDR3: TGTGCCAGCAGGAGCCTTATAACCTACGAGCAGTACTTC.

The V call is TRBV6-4, the J call TRBJ2-1; 7 nucleotides agree with TRBD2. This CDR3 is 15 amino acids long. CDR1 and CDR2 from the germline V gene are MRHNA and SNTAGT. The V gene end was trimmed by 0 bases and the J gene end by 8 bases; junction bases not matched to a gene: 7. The CDR3 protein is CASSDSSSGGHEQFF. The CDR3 DNA reads as TGTGCCAGCAGTGACTCGTCTAGCGGAGGCCATGAGCAGTTCTTC.

The chain combines TRBV5-1 with TRBJ2-1; TRBD2 is a possible D gene (6 bases). The germline CDR1 and CDR2 sequences are SGHRS and YFSETQ. Trimming left V 1 base short and J 0 bases short, with 11 bases between. This CDR3 comprises 16 residues. The CDR3 protein is CASSLFGGSSYNEQFF. CDR3 nucleotides: TGCGCCAGCAGCTTGTTTGGGGGGAGCTCCTACAATGAGCAGTTCTTC.

The chain is built from TRBV2 and TRBJ1-2; TRBD1 agrees at 8 bases. This CDR3 has 13 residues. From germline, CDR1 is SNHLY and CDR2 FYNNEI. The junction had 7 bases not matched to a gene; V was cut back by 7 bases and J by 6 bases. CDR3 in amino acids: CASIRGQADGYTF. The DNA for the CDR3 is TGTGCCAGCATCCGGGGACAGGCGGATGGCTACACCTTC.

The chain carries TRBV7-2 and TRBJ2-7, with D perhaps matching TRBD1 (6 bases). Germline V gene data show CDR1 as SGHTA and CDR2 as FQGNSA. This CDR3 spans 14 amino acids. Trimming left V 5 bases short and J 3 bases short, with 14 bases between. The chain's CDR3 is CASSITHRDYEQYF. The CDR3 region has the DNA TGTGCCAGCAGCATTACGCACAGGGACTACGAGCAGTACTTC.

This rearrangement joins TRBV5-1 to TRBJ1-1; the match to TRBD1 covers 9 bases. This CDR3 contains 13 residues. J lost 7 bases, V lost 5 bases, and 6 bases had no gene match. Looked up from germline, CDR1 is SGHRS and CDR2 is YFSETQ. This CDR3 reads CASSPGQGFEAFF. The CDR3 DNA sequence: TGCGCCAGCAGTCCGGGACAGGGTTTTGAAGCTTTCTTT.

This clone was recorded only once. This chain joins TRBV12-2 and TRBJ2-2; the table assigns TRBD1, which was not confirmed against the DNA. TRBV12-2 is a recognized pseudogene. The CDR3 has 15 residues. CDR3 coding DNA: TGTGCAAGTCGCCCCGGGACAGGGGACACCGGGGAGCTGTTTTTT. Its translation is CASRPGTGDTGELFF.

The rearrangement joins TRBV21-1 to TRBJ1-2. TRBV21-1 is described as a pseudogene. The CDR3 is made up of 16 amino acids. The CDR3 DNA follows: TGTGCCAGCAGCAAAGATGAGAGAGGAGATAACTATGGCTACACCTTC. Translated: CASSKDERGDNYGYTF.

The chain has TRBV7-2 and TRBJ2-3, with unresolved D. Between the trimmed V and J ends, which lost 4 bases and 8 bases, there was a span of 10 bases. Per the germline V gene, CDR1 is SGHTA and CDR2 is FQGNSA. The CDR3 is 12 amino acids. DNA of the CDR3: TGTGCCAGCAGCTACGACCGGAGTACGCAGTATTTT. Its protein product is CASSYDRSTQYF.

This clone appeared a single time. V is TRBV29-1 and J is TRBJ2-7; a weak D match, TRBD2 (5 bases). The CDR3 has 13 amino acids. Germline-derived CDR1 and CDR2 are SQVTM and ANQGSEA. Trimming pared 4 bases from V and 5 bases from J, leaving 15 bases between. The CDR3 here is CSVVVSPRDEQYF. CDR3 bases: TGCAGCGTTGTTGTCAGCCCGCGGGACGAGCAGTACTTC.